This is a list of T cell receptor beta chains from one sample in a study of blood T cells in healthy people across ages. TCRdb recomputed calls from the 5' RACE reads with MiXCR, one row per CDR3 protein. Among roughly 1,100,000 distinct CDR3 sequences listed, roughly a quarter were seen once. In addition, the sample was reused for a study of T cells of mothers and their children.

Sequenced: blood. Source of these receptors: a girl aged 2-15 years in good health. Each CDR3 is given with its conserved first and last residue. The D gene is left open where the match is weak. The size of a clone is reported for some rows only, either as once, few or many, or as a class for expanded clones.

clone_size: .; d_call: TRBD1; v_call: TRBV29-1; j_call: TRBJ1-2; cdr3_aa: CSVPTGVGGGYTF; cdr3_nt: TGCAGCGTCCCTACAGGGGTCGGTGGCGGCTACACCTTC
clone_size: .; d_call: .; v_call: TRBV25-1; j_call: TRBJ1-4; cdr3_aa: CASSEYAVLGEKLFF; cdr3_nt: TGTGCCAGCAGTGAATACGCGGTGTTGGGTGAAAAACTGTTTTTT
clone_size: .; d_call: .; v_call: TRBV7-9; j_call: TRBJ2-5; cdr3_aa: CASSPRDTPGIQETQYF; cdr3_nt: TGTGCCAGCAGCCCACGGGACACCCCAGGGATACAAGAGACCCAGTACTTC
clone_size: .; d_call: .; v_call: TRBV20-1; j_call: TRBJ2-7; cdr3_aa: CSANPGPYEQYF; cdr3_nt: TGCAGTGCCAACCCAGGGCCCTACGAGCAGTACTTC
clone_size: few; d_call: TRBD1; v_call: TRBV28; j_call: TRBJ2-5; cdr3_aa: CASSLGTGSGGETQYF; cdr3_nt: TGTGCCAGCAGCCTCGGGACAGGGTCAGGGGGAGAGACCCAGTACTTC
clone_size: .; d_call: .; v_call: TRBV3-1; j_call: TRBJ2-2; cdr3_aa: CASSEGGELFF; cdr3_nt: TGTGCCAGCAGCGAGGGCGGGGAGCTGTTTTTT
clone_size: .; d_call: TRBD1; v_call: TRBV7-3; j_call: TRBJ2-7; cdr3_aa: CASSFTGTGFDEQYF; cdr3_nt: TGTGCCAGCAGCTTTACCGGGACAGGGTTCGACGAGCAGTACTTC
clone_size: few; d_call: .; v_call: TRBV7-9; j_call: TRBJ2-1; cdr3_aa: CASSLAYGRDNEQFF; cdr3_nt: TGTGCCAGCAGCTTAGCGTATGGCAGAGACAATGAGCAGTTCTTC
clone_size: .; d_call: .; v_call: TRBV10-3; j_call: TRBJ2-3; cdr3_aa: CAISEEGSSTDTQYF; cdr3_nt: TGTGCCATCAGTGAGGAAGGGAGCAGCACAGATACGCAGTATTTT
clone_size: .; d_call: TRBD2; v_call: TRBV5-1; j_call: TRBJ2-7; cdr3_aa: CASSSRGTSVPLRGYEQYF; cdr3_nt: TGCGCCAGCAGCTCGAGAGGGACTAGCGTACCCCTAAGGGGCTACGAGCAGTACTTC
clone_size: .; d_call: .; v_call: TRBV5-1; j_call: TRBJ1-2; cdr3_aa: CASRAAGSDGYTF; cdr3_nt: TGCGCCAGCCGGGCCGCGGGATCGGATGGCTACACCTTC
clone_size: few; d_call: .; v_call: TRBV29-1; j_call: TRBJ1-1; cdr3_aa: CSVASGLEAFF; cdr3_nt: TGCAGCGTGGCCTCCGGGCTTGAAGCTTTCTTT
clone_size: .; d_call: TRBD2; v_call: TRBV27; j_call: TRBJ2-7; cdr3_aa: CASWTSLSTGQYF; cdr3_nt: TGTGCCAGCTGGACTAGCCTTTCGACCGGGCAGTACTTC
clone_size: .; d_call: .; v_call: TRBV7-7; j_call: TRBJ2-2; cdr3_aa: CASSSTAYTGELFF; cdr3_nt: TGTGCTAGCAGCTCGACAGCATACACCGGGGAGCTGTTTTTT
clone_size: few; d_call: .; v_call: TRBV6-1; j_call: TRBJ1-1; cdr3_aa: CASSEDQTGPF; cdr3_nt: TGTGCCAGCAGTGAGGATCAAACAGGCCCTTTT
clone_size: .; d_call: .; v_call: TRBV10-3; j_call: TRBJ1-6; cdr3_aa: CAISRGTSNSPLHF; cdr3_nt: TGTGCCATCAGCCGGGGCACCAGTAATTCACCCCTCCACTTT
clone_size: .; d_call: .; v_call: TRBV5-6; j_call: TRBJ2-1; cdr3_aa: CASTSGPLYNEQFF; cdr3_nt: TGTGCCAGCACCTCTGGACCCCTTTACAATGAGCAGTTCTTC
clone_size: .; d_call: TRBD1; v_call: TRBV7-9; j_call: TRBJ1-2; cdr3_aa: CASSPLGTDYGYTF; cdr3_nt: TGTGCCAGCAGCCCCCTAGGGACAGATTATGGCTACACCTTC
clone_size: few; d_call: .; v_call: TRBV5-6; j_call: TRBJ2-3; cdr3_aa: CASSDWTDKRTDTQYF; cdr3_nt: TGTGCCAGCAGCGACTGGACAGATAAGCGCACAGATACGCAGTATTTT
clone_size: few; d_call: .; v_call: TRBV28; j_call: TRBJ2-1; cdr3_aa: CASSLLGTSPPNEQFF; cdr3_nt: TGTGCCAGCAGTTTATTGGGGACGAGCCCTCCCAATGAGCAGTTCTTC
clone_size: .; d_call: TRBD1; v_call: TRBV20-1; j_call: TRBJ2-1; cdr3_aa: CSAARDRGFEQFF; cdr3_nt: TGCAGTGCTGCCCGGGACAGGGGTTTTGAGCAGTTCTTC
clone_size: few; d_call: .; v_call: TRBV6-1; j_call: TRBJ2-7; cdr3_aa: CASSRNPGRSSNEQYF; cdr3_nt: TGTGCCAGCAGTAGAAATCCGGGCCGCAGCTCGAACGAGCAGTACTTC
clone_size: few; d_call: TRBD2; v_call: TRBV11-2; j_call: TRBJ2-5; cdr3_aa: CASSLLFGTSGGETQYF; cdr3_nt: TGTGCCAGCAGCTTACTCTTTGGTACTAGCGGGGGTGAGACCCAGTACTTC
clone_size: few; d_call: .; v_call: TRBV9; j_call: TRBJ1-1; cdr3_aa: CASSDSFMNTEAFF; cdr3_nt: TGTGCCAGCAGCGACAGCTTTATGAACACTGAAGCTTTCTTT
clone_size: .; d_call: .; v_call: TRBV12-3/TRBV12-4; j_call: TRBJ1-6; cdr3_aa: CASSQAGATTHF; cdr3_nt: TGTGCCAGCAGCCAAGCGGGGGCAACGACCCACTTT
clone_size: .; d_call: .; v_call: TRBV6-5; j_call: TRBJ1-5; cdr3_aa: CASSYRADSNQPQHF; cdr3_nt: TGTGCCAGCAGTTACAGGGCCGATAGCAATCAGCCCCAGCATTTT
clone_size: .; d_call: .; v_call: TRBV3-1; j_call: TRBJ1-4; cdr3_aa: CASSHRDRNEKLFF; cdr3_nt: TGTGCCAGCAGCCATAGAGACAGAAATGAAAAACTGTTTTTT
clone_size: few; d_call: .; v_call: TRBV6-5; j_call: TRBJ2-5; cdr3_aa: CASSYLGGAQETQYF; cdr3_nt: TGTGCCAGCAGTTACTTGGGGGGGGCCCAAGAGACCCAGTACTTC
clone_size: .; d_call: .; v_call: TRBV7-2; j_call: TRBJ2-3; cdr3_aa: CASSLTPGLNTDTQYF; cdr3_nt: TGTGCCAGCAGCTTAACCCCGGGGCTAAACACAGATACGCAGTATTTT
clone_size: few; d_call: TRBD2; v_call: TRBV20-1; j_call: TRBJ2-1; cdr3_aa: CSARDPLLAVSHEQFF; cdr3_nt: TGCAGTGCTAGAGATCCCCTGCTAGCGGTTAGTCATGAGCAGTTCTTC
clone_size: .; d_call: .; v_call: TRBV11-1; j_call: TRBJ2-5; cdr3_aa: CASSPLGRGPSFNQETQYF; cdr3_nt: TGTGCCAGCAGCCCCCTGGGGCGGGGGCCCTCGTTCAACCAAGAGACCCAGTACTTC
clone_size: few; d_call: .; v_call: TRBV20-1; j_call: TRBJ1-2; cdr3_aa: CSTRGFGAFDGYTF; cdr3_nt: TGCAGTACTAGAGGATTCGGGGCATTTGATGGCTACACCTTC
clone_size: .; d_call: .; v_call: TRBV12-3/TRBV12-4; j_call: TRBJ2-7; cdr3_aa: CASSLINTAYEQYF; cdr3_nt: TGTGCCAGCAGTTTAATCAACACGGCCTACGAGCAGTACTTC
clone_size: .; d_call: TRBD1; v_call: TRBV12-5; j_call: TRBJ1-1; cdr3_aa: CASGLPGGHTEAFF; cdr3_nt: TGTGCTAGTGGTTTGCCAGGGGGCCACACTGAAGCTTTCTTT
clone_size: few; d_call: .; v_call: TRBV7-8; j_call: TRBJ2-5; cdr3_aa: CASSLFGQQETQYF; cdr3_nt: TGTGCCAGCAGCTTATTTGGACAGCAAGAGACCCAGTACTTC
clone_size: .; d_call: TRBD2; v_call: TRBV29-1; j_call: TRBJ2-5; cdr3_aa: CSVELAGETTRGSQYF; cdr3_nt: TGCAGCGTGGAACTAGCGGGGGAGACTACGCGGGGGTCCCAGTACTTC
clone_size: .; d_call: TRBD2; v_call: TRBV5-8; j_call: TRBJ2-7; cdr3_aa: CASSSTSGGIYEQYF; cdr3_nt: TGTGCCAGCAGCTCGACTAGCGGGGGGATATACGAGCAGTACTTC
clone_size: .; d_call: .; v_call: TRBV7-9; j_call: TRBJ2-1; cdr3_aa: CASRPGGNNEQFF; cdr3_nt: TGTGCCAGCAGGCCTGGGGGAAACAATGAGCAGTTCTTC
clone_size: .; d_call: TRBD1; v_call: TRBV18; j_call: TRBJ2-7; cdr3_aa: CASSPGQGHSYEQYF; cdr3_nt: TGTGCCAGCTCACCGGGACAGGGGCATTCCTACGAGCAGTACTTC
clone_size: .; d_call: .; v_call: TRBV11-3; j_call: TRBJ1-1; cdr3_aa: CASSPAGGVAFF; cdr3_nt: TGTGCCAGCAGCCCCGCGGGTGGGGTGGCTTTCTTT
clone_size: .; d_call: TRBD1; v_call: TRBV11-2; j_call: TRBJ2-1; cdr3_aa: CASSSRWQGAMNEQFF; cdr3_nt: TGTGCCAGCAGCTCCCGGTGGCAGGGGGCCATGAATGAGCAGTTCTTC
clone_size: few; d_call: .; v_call: TRBV2; j_call: TRBJ2-1; cdr3_aa: CASTTTSFRSYNEQFF; cdr3_nt: TGTGCCAGCACCACGACTAGTTTTAGGTCCTACAATGAGCAGTTCTTC
clone_size: few; d_call: .; v_call: TRBV4-1; j_call: TRBJ1-3; cdr3_aa: CASSQDAGVGNTIYF; cdr3_nt: TGCGCCAGCAGCCAAGATGCGGGGGTCGGAAACACCATATATTTT
clone_size: .; d_call: TRBD1; v_call: TRBV3-1; j_call: TRBJ1-1; cdr3_aa: CASSQVSGGSEAFF; cdr3_nt: TGTGCCAGCAGCCAAGTTTCAGGGGGGAGTGAAGCTTTCTTT
clone_size: few; d_call: TRBD1; v_call: TRBV20-1; j_call: TRBJ2-1; cdr3_aa: CSAETGADNEQFF; cdr3_nt: TGCAGTGCTGAGACAGGGGCTGACAATGAGCAGTTCTTC
clone_size: .; d_call: .; v_call: TRBV5-1; j_call: TRBJ2-6; cdr3_aa: CASMQAGANVLTF; cdr3_nt: TGCGCCAGCATGCAGGCTGGGGCCAACGTCCTGACTTTC
clone_size: .; d_call: .; v_call: TRBV19; j_call: TRBJ2-6; cdr3_aa: CASSMLAGANVLTF; cdr3_nt: TGTGCCAGTAGTATGTTGGCGGGGGCCAACGTCCTGACTTTC
clone_size: few; d_call: .; v_call: TRBV15; j_call: TRBJ1-5; cdr3_aa: CATSRSNNQPQHF; cdr3_nt: TGTGCCACCAGCAGGAGTAACAATCAGCCCCAGCATTTT